This TCR beta chain was identified during a study of T cells in narcolepsy. Study-wide points: Same-patient CSF and blood CD4+ T cell clonotypes included HCRT-specific and TRIB2-specific autoreactive ones. No autoreactive T cell clone sequences appeared in some memory CD4+ repertoires. Autoreactive clonotypes reportedly recurred in blood of same and different patients, not controls.

Method: immunoSEQ multiplex PCR; TCRdb's copy keeps in-frame clones and lacks some. The profile shows roughly 23,000 clones, 75% to 85% of them singletons. Germline values: CDR1 SQVTM, CDR2 ANQGSEA. The V and J ends lost 0 bases and 4 bases respectively, with 6 bases between them. The length of the CDR3 is 13 residues. As regards this clone: Its specificity is not known.

The source of this sequence is a human donor in good health. The chain is built from TRBV29-1 and TRBJ1-4; unclear D gene. The material sequenced was memory (CD45RA-) CD4+ T cells from blood. In nucleotides, the CDR3 is TGCAGCGTTGAAGATCTTTATAATGAAAAACTGTTTTTT. This translates into CSVEDLYNEKLFF.